This T cell receptor (beta chain) was sequenced for a study of brain metastases from non-small cell lung cancer. Overall study results and limits: Paired brain metastases and primary tumors largely shared TCR repertoires. T-cell infiltration was lower in brain metastases than primaries (P < 0.001). T-cell clones appeared expanded in around 64% of brain metastases relative to matched primary tumors.

On this clone: Its antigen remains unknown.

Looked up from germline, CDR1 is MDHEN and CDR2 is SYDVKM. V lost 8 bases, J lost 1 base, and 14 bases lay in between. This CDR3 region has 15 residues. Method: immunoSEQ multiplex PCR; TCRdb's copy keeps in-frame clones and lacks some. This table has about 15,000 clones, around 83% appearing once. The sample was primary lung tumor tissue. This receptor was identified in a donor at least 40 years old with non-small cell lung cancer. The chain uses TRBV28 and TRBJ2-2; D tentatively reads TRBD1 or TRBD2 (5 bases each). The CDR3 loop is CASGSTEGNTGELFF. In DNA form, the CDR3 reads TGTGCCAGCGGATCGACAGAGGGGAACACCGGGGAGCTGTTTTTT.